This T cell receptor beta chain was recorded in a study of T cell changes during pregnancy in multiple sclerosis. Repertoires were generated with immunoSEQ multiplex PCR, while TCRdb's copy carries only in-frame clones and drops some. The sample lists about 70,000 clones, around nine tenths occurring once. The starting material was peripheral blood, obtained in the third trimester of pregnancy. This clonotype was sampled from a female donor with multiple sclerosis, enrolled in a pregnancy study.

Here the CDR3 DNA reads TGCGCCAGCAGCTTATTACAGGGGATGAACACTGAAGCTTTCTTT. Protein sequence: CASSLLQGMNTEAFF. The chain links TRBV5-1 to TRBJ1-1; TRBD1 aligns across 7 bases. V gave up 2 bases and J gave up 0 bases; unmatched junction bases: 4. The germline gives CDR1 SGHRS, CDR2 YFSETQ. The CDR3 is 15 amino acids.